Each of the 17 T cell receptor beta chains below was sequenced from the same sample in a study of response to subunit inactivated influenza vaccine. Each CDR3 protein gets one entry after TCRdb re-called the RT-PCR reads with MiXCR. Of roughly 500,000 distinct CDR3 sequences in the sample, roughly 23% are singletons; the top ten hold 2.5% to 3%. The same specimen was also included in a second study, on T cells expressing NK-cell markers. From that study: Researchers built TCR beta cDNA using 5'RACE template switching with UMIs.

The sequences come from CD4+ T cells sorted from PBMCs, collected 11 to 12 days after vaccination. These receptors originate from a man in his fifties or sixties who received an inactivated influenza vaccine.

This clonotype appeared a few times. The chain combines TRBV12-3 or TRBV12-4 with TRBJ1-3; no clear D gene. The CDR3 is 15 amino acids. V was trimmed by 1 base and J by 0 bases, leaving 7 bases between them. The CDR3 coding sequence is TGTGCCAGCAGTTTAGGTTTTGGCTCTGGAAACACCATATATTTT. Translation: CASSLGFGSGNTIYF.

This clonotype was counted a few times. The chain is built from TRBV29-1 and TRBJ2-5; possible D gene TRBD2, 5 bases. Germline V gene data show CDR1 as SQVTM and CDR2 as ANQGSEA. V gave up 6 bases and J gave up 5 bases, with 16 bases separating them. The CDR3 contains 13 residues. CDR3 loop: CSVTGLGLETQYF. Written as DNA, the CDR3 is TGCAGCGTGACGGGCCTTGGACTGGAGACCCAGTACTTC.

V gene TRBV20-1 combines with J gene TRBJ2-7; 10 nucleotides match TRBD2. The germline V gene encodes CDR1 DFQATT and CDR2 SNEGSKA (reference sequence). J lost 4 bases, V lost 6 bases, and 9 bases had no gene match. This CDR3 region has 14 residues. For the CDR3, the DNA is TGCAGTGCAGGGTCCGGGACTAGCGCTTACGAGCAGTACTTC. Protein product: CSAGSGTSAYEQYF.

The V gene is TRBV6-5, the J gene TRBJ1-4; D is unresolved. V shed 6 bases and J shed 8 bases, with 10 bases lying between them. Germline CDR1 is MNHEY and CDR2 is SVGAGI. The CDR3 consists of 12 residues. Written as DNA, the CDR3 is TGTGCCAGCAGCAACACGAAGGAAAAACTGTTTTTT. It specifies CASSNTKEKLFF.

The chain joins TRBV12-3 or TRBV12-4 to TRBJ1-1, with 7 bases fitting TRBD1. Trimming took 3 bases from V and 6 from J; bases not matched to a gene: 7. The CDR3 covers 14 residues. The CDR3 bases are TGTGCCAGCAGTTTGGTACAGGGGATACCTGAAGCTTTCTTT. Its translation is CASSLVQGIPEAFF.

This clonotype was detected only a few times. The chain has TRBV20-1 and TRBJ1-2; 9 nucleotides agree with TRBD1. The CDR3 has 17 amino acids. CDR1 DFQATT and CDR2 SNEGSKA come from the germline V gene (reference sequence). The ends lost 0 bases at V and 7 bases at J; junction bases unmatched: 15. This CDR3 is CSAREEGQGTLRSGYTF. DNA of the CDR3: TGCAGTGCTAGAGAGGAGGGACAGGGAACCTTACGGAGTGGCTACACCTTC.

The chain joins TRBV6-5 to TRBJ2-7; 8 bases are shared with TRBD1. Trimming took 4 bases from V and 2 from J; bases not matched to a gene: 7. The CDR3 length is 15 residues. Germline lookup yields CDR1 MNHEY and CDR2 SVGAGI. This chain's CDR3 is CASSLSGTGPYEQYF. The CDR3, as DNA: TGTGCCAGCAGTTTATCCGGGACAGGACCCTACGAGCAGTACTTC.

The J gene is TRBJ1-6, the V gene TRBV3-1; D unresolved. V shed 1 base and J shed 7 bases, with 5 bases lying between them. Germline CDR1 and CDR2: LGHDT and YNNKEL (reference sequence). The CDR3 runs 13 residues. The CDR3 DNA is TGTGCCAGCAGCCAAGGGGGAAATTCACCCCTCCACTTT. This translates into CASSQGGNSPLHF. Complete variable domain (other parts from reference TRBV3-1 and TRBJ1-6): DTAVSQTPKYLVTQMGNDKSIKCEQNLGHDTMYWYKQDSKKFLKIMFSYNNKELIINETVPNRFSPKSPDKAHLNLHINSLELGDSAVYFCASSQGGNSPLHFGNGTRLTVT.

This chain joins TRBV2 and TRBJ2-4; 9 bases match TRBD1. With 1 base clipped from V and 6 bases from J, the junction kept 1 base outside the gene matches. CDR1 is SNHLY and CDR2 is FYNNEI in the germline V gene. The CDR3 totals 14 residues. CDR3 sequence: CASSEGGQGNIQYF. In DNA, the CDR3 is TGTGCCAGCAGTGAAGGGGGACAGGGAAACATTCAGTACTTC.

J is TRBJ2-3 and V is TRBV7-2; D remains ambiguous. V lost 0 bases, J lost 6 bases, and 10 bases lay in between. The CDR3 length is 14 residues. CDR1 is SGHTA, CDR2 FQGNSA, per germline. CDR3: CASSLAAIEDTQYF. CDR3 bases: TGTGCCAGCAGCTTAGCGGCGATCGAGGATACGCAGTATTTT.

This clonotype was seen ten or more times. CDR3 nucleotide sequence: TGTGCCAGCAGCTTAACTGGAGGGGGATTCACGCGCCAAGAGACCCAGTACTTC. Amino acids: CASSLTGGGFTRQETQYF. This rearrangement joins TRBV11-1 to TRBJ2-5, with D possibly called TRBD1 or TRBD2 (6 bases each). Germline V gene data show CDR1 as SGHAT and CDR2 as FQDESV (reference sequence). V lost 2 bases, J lost 1 base, and 20 bases lay in between. CDR3 length: 18 amino acids.

This clonotype has more than one count but fewer than ten. The rearrangement joins TRBV6-2 or TRBV6-3 to TRBJ2-1; 14 bases line up with TRBD2. Germline CDR1 MNHEY, CDR2 SVGEGT. Trimming cost V 6 bases and J 8 bases; bases outside gene matches: 15. The CDR3 runs 18 residues. This chain's CDR3 is CASRVRGLAGDRFYEQFF. CDR3 DNA sequence: TGTGCCAGCAGAGTTAGGGGACTAGCGGGAGACCGATTCTATGAGCAGTTCTTC.

There are a few counts of this clonotype. The chain uses TRBV11-2 and TRBJ2-1, with D tentatively TRBD1 or TRBD2 (6 bases each). V was cut by 11 bases and J by 2 bases, with 19 bases left in between. The germline V gene encodes CDR1 SGHAT and CDR2 FQNNGV. The CDR3 spans 15 residues. The CDR3 loop is CAQGGGLGTYNEQFF. The CDR3 bases are TGTGCCCAAGGAGGGGGGCTCGGCACCTACAATGAGCAGTTCTTC.

The chain links TRBV5-1 to TRBJ2-2; D is unresolved. CDR1 and CDR2 from the germline V gene are SGHRS and YFSETQ. V was shortened by 2 bases and J by 0 bases, with 11 bases between the two germline ends. The CDR3 is 16 residues long. CDR3 bases: TGCGCCAGCAGCTTAAGTGGCCGTACGAACACCGGGGAGCTGTTTTTT. Protein sequence: CASSLSGRTNTGELFF.

This clonotype was seen more than once but under ten times. V is TRBV7-2 and J is TRBJ2-3, with D maybe TRBD2 (5 bases). Looked up from germline, CDR1 is SGHTA and CDR2 is FQGNSA. V was trimmed by 4 bases and J by 5 bases, leaving 7 bases between them. CDR3 size: 12 residues. The CDR3 nucleotides read TGTGCCAGCAGCTCGCGGGTAGATACGCAGTATTTT. It is translated as CASSSRVDTQYF.

This sequence joins TRBV5-5 and TRBJ1-1; D unclear. Germline-derived CDR1 and CDR2 are SGHKS and YYEKEE (reference sequence). The CDR3 is 14 amino acids. The ends were cut back, 6 bases at V and 3 bases at J, with 15 bases in the middle. Here the CDR3 reads CASKKEGADTEAFF. CDR3 nucleotides: TGTGCCAGCAAGAAGGAGGGAGCTGACACTGAAGCTTTCTTT.

The rearrangement links TRBV11-2 to TRBJ2-3; TRBD2 aligns across 14 bases. Germline lookup yields CDR1 SGHAT and CDR2 FQNNGV. The ends lost 5 bases at V and 4 bases at J; junction bases unmatched: 11. This CDR3 region has 18 residues. The CDR3, as DNA: TGTGCCAGCAGCAAACCGGGACTAGCGGGAGTTACGGCAGATACGCAGTATTTT. Its translation: CASSKPGLAGVTADTQYF.